Below are 10 T cell receptor beta chains sequenced from a single sample in a study of control samples from healthy donors and cancer patients. TCRdb keeps only in-frame clones here, not all; method: immunoSEQ multiplex PCR. The sample lists roughly 170,000 clones, about 93% occurring once. The sample consisted of blood. The receptors come from a young man in good health.

J is TRBJ2-3 and V is TRBV29-1; the D is unclear. Trimming removed 6 bases from V and 1 base from J, with 14 bases in between. Germline CDR1 reads SQVTM; CDR2 reads ANQGSEA. This CDR3 has 14 residues. CDR3 sequence: CSVSVGEGTDTQYF. The DNA for the CDR3 is TGCAGCGTGAGCGTAGGAGAGGGCACAGATACGCAGTATTTT.

The rearrangement uses TRBV5-4 and TRBJ1-1; possibly TRBD1 for D (6 bases). Germline V gene data show CDR1 as SGHNT and CDR2 as YYREEE (reference sequence). Trimming cost V 0 bases and J 6 bases, with 12 bases left between them. The CDR3 covers 14 residues. Here the CDR3 DNA reads TGTGCCAGCAGCTTGGCCCAGGGGACGGCTGAAGCTTTCTTT. Amino acid sequence: CASSLAQGTAEAFF.

This clone appeared once. This chain uses TRBV27 with TRBJ1-6; 9 positions agree with TRBD1. CDR3 length equals 18 residues. Germline CDR1 and CDR2: MNHEY and SMNVEV (reference sequence). V lost 6 bases to trimming and J lost 2 bases; unmatched junction nucleotides: 11. CDR3 sequence: CASSTGQGIGPYNSPLHF. The CDR3 region has the DNA TGTGCCAGCAGCACAGGACAGGGGATAGGTCCCTATAATTCACCCCTCCACTTT.

This sequence joins TRBV27 and TRBJ2-1, with 8 bases that match TRBD2. This CDR3 comprises 17 residues. Germline CDR1 and CDR2: MNHEY and SMNVEV (reference sequence). V shed 3 bases, J shed 0 bases, and the junction held 7 bases outside the gene matches. CDR3 DNA: TGTGCCAGCAGTTTCCGAGGACTAGCTTACTCCTACAATGAGCAGTTCTTC. This encodes CASSFRGLAYSYNEQFF.

V is TRBV5-6 and J is TRBJ1-2; TRBD1 is a possible D gene (5 bases). There are 13 residues in the CDR3. Germline CDR1 reads SGHDT; CDR2 reads YYEEEE. Trimming removed 1 base from V and 7 bases from J, with 11 bases in between. CDR3 region: CASSLRLGGGYTF. The CDR3 nucleotides read TGTGCCAGCAGCTTGAGATTGGGGGGTGGCTACACCTTC.

The chain combines TRBV27 with TRBJ2-7, with a weak D call TRBD2 (5 bases). The CDR3 is made up of 14 amino acids. In germline, CDR1 is MNHEY, CDR2 SMNVEV (reference sequence). The V gene lost 6 bases and the J gene lost 4 bases, with 16 bases spanning the gap. The DNA of the CDR3 is TGTGCCAGCAGGGAAACGGGGAGTACTTACGAGCAGTACTTC. The encoded protein is CASRETGSTYEQYF.

V gene TRBV7-2 combines with J gene TRBJ1-2, with D possibly matching TRBD1 (5 bases). The V and J ends lost 7 bases and 0 bases respectively, with 15 bases between them. Per germline, CDR1 SGHTA and CDR2 FQGNSA. The CDR3 has 15 amino acids. Written as DNA, the CDR3 is TGTGCCAGCACCGAGGGGCAGAAGACTAACTATGGCTACACCTTC. The encoded protein is CASTEGQKTNYGYTF. Together with reference TRBV7-2 and TRBJ1-2, the CDR3 gives the full variable domain: GAGVSQSPSNKVTEKGKDVELRCDPISGHTALYWYRQSLGQGLEFLIYFQGNSAPDKSGLPSDRFSAERTGGSVSTLTIQRTQQEDSAVYLCASTEGQKTNYGYTFGSGTRLTVV.

The chain is built from TRBV28 and TRBJ2-2; D uncertain. CDR3 length equals 12 residues. Germline V CDR1 and CDR2: MDHEN, SYDVKM. Trimming left V 10 bases short and J 3 bases short, with 9 bases between. CDR3 DNA: TGTGCCACCTTATATTACACCGGGGAGCTGTTTTTT. Translation gives CATLYYTGELFF.

The chain uses TRBV14 and TRBJ2-7; a weak D match, TRBD1 (5 bases). Trimming left V 4 bases short and J 1 base short, with 11 bases between. Germline V CDR1 and CDR2: SGHDN, FVKESK. The CDR3 runs to 14 residues. The CDR3 is CASSPLDSSYEQYF. In DNA, the CDR3 is TGTGCCAGCAGCCCACTCGACAGTTCCTACGAGCAGTACTTC.

This chain joins TRBV6-6 and TRBJ2-3; perhaps TRBD1 as D (6 bases). V dropped 2 bases and J dropped 4 bases, with 16 bases sitting between them. The CDR3 has 16 residues. Germline CDR1 is MNHNY and CDR2 is SVGAGI (reference sequence). CDR3 amino acids: CASSYPTGAAADTQYF. The CDR3 coding sequence is TGTGCCAGCAGTTACCCGACAGGAGCGGCGGCAGATACGCAGTATTTT.